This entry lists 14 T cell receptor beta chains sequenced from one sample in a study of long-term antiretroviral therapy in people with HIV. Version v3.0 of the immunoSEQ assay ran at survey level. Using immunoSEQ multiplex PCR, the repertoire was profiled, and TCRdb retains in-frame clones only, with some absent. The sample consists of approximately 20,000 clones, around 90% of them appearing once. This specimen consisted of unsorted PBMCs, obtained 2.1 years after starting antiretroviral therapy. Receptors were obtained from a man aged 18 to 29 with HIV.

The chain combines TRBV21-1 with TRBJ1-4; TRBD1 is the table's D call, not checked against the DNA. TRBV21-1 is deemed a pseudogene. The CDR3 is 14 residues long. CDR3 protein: CASSKVPVNEKLFF. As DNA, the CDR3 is TGTGCCAGCAGCAAAGTTCCAGTTAATGAAAAACTGTTTTTT.

The DNA of the CDR3 is TGTGCCAGCAGTGAATACAGAGCCTACGAGCAGTACTTC. Residues: CASSEYRAYEQYF. The chain carries TRBV2 and TRBJ2-7; no reliable D call. Germline V lookup: CDR1 SNHLY, CDR2 FYNNEI. The CDR3 has 13 amino acids. The V end was cut by 2 bases, the J end by 2 bases, with 7 bases between.

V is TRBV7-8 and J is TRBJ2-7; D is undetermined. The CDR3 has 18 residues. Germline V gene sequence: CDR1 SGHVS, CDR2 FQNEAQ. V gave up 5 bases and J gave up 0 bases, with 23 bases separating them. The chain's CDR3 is CASSHQRPLTQTSYEQYF. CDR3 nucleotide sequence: TGTGCCAGCAGCCATCAACGACCTCTCACGCAGACCTCCTACGAGCAGTACTTC.

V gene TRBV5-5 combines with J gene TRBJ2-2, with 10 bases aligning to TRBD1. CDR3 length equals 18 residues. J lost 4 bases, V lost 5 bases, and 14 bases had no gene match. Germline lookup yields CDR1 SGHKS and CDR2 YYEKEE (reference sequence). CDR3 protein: CASRAGEGDRGPTGELFF. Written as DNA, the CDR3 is TGTGCCAGCAGGGCGGGGGAGGGGGACAGGGGTCCCACCGGGGAGCTGTTTTTT.

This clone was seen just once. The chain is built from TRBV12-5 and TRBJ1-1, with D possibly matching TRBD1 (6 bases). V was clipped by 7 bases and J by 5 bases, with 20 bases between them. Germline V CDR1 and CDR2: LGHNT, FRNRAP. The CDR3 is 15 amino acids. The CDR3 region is CASDNGNQGWTEAFF. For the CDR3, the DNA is TGTGCTAGTGACAACGGCAATCAGGGGTGGACTGAAGCTTTCTTT.

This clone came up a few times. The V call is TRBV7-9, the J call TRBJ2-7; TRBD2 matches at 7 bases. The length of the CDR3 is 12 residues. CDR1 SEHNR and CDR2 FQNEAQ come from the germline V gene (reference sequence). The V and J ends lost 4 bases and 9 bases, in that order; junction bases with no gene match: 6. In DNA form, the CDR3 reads TGTGCCAGCAGCTACGGACTAGAAGGGCAGTACTTC. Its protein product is CASSYGLEGQYF.

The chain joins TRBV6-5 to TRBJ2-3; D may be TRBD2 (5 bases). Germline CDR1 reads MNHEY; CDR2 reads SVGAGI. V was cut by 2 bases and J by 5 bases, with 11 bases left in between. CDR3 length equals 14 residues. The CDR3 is CASSYGLRGDTQYF. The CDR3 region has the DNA TGTGCCAGCAGTTACGGGCTACGGGGAGATACGCAGTATTTT.

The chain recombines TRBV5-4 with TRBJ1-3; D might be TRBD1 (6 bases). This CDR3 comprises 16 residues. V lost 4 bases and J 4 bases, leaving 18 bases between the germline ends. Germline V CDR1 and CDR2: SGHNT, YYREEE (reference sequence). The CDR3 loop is CASSLKRGPYGNTIYF. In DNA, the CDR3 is TGTGCCAGCAGCCTCAAGCGGGGGCCGTACGGAAACACCATATATTTT.

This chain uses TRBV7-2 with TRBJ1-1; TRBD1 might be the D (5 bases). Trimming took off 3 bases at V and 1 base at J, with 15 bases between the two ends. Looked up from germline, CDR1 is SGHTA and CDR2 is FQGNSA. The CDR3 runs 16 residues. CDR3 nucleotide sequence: TGTGCCAGCAGCTTGCACCTTGGACAAACGAACACTGAAGCTTTCTTT. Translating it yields CASSLHLGQTNTEAFF.

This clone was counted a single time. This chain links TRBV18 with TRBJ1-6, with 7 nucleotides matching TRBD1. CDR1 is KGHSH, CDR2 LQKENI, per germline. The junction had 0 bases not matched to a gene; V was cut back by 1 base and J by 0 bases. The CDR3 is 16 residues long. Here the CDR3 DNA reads TGTGCCAGCTCACCACGGGACAGCTCCTATAATTCACCCCTCCACTTT. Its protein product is CASSPRDSSYNSPLHF. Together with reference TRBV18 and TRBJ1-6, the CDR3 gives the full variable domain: NAGVMQNPRHLVRRRGQEARLRCSPMKGHSHVYWYRQLPEEGLKFMVYLQKENIIDESGMPKERFSAEFPKEGPSILRIQQVVRGDSAAYFCASSPRDSSYNSPLHFGNGTRLTVT.

In DNA, the CDR3 is TGTGCCACCGGGACTACCCAAGAGACCCAGTACTTC. This translates into CATGTTQETQYF. The chain carries TRBV6-5 and TRBJ2-5, with 7 bases identical to TRBD2. The V and J ends lost 10 bases and 1 base, in that order; junction bases with no gene match: 3. This CDR3 contains 12 residues. Per the germline V gene, CDR1 is MNHEY and CDR2 is SVGAGI.

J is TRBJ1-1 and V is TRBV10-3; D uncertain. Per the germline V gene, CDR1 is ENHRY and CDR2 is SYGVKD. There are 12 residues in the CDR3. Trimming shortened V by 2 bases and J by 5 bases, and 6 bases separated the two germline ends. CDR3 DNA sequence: TGTGCCATCAGTGAGCCGACGACTGAAGCTTTCTTT. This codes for CAISEPTTEAFF.

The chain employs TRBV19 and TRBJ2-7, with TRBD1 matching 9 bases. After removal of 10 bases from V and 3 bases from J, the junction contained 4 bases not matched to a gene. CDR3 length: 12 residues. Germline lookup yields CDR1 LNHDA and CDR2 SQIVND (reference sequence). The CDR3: CATGQGGYEQYF. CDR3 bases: TGTGCCACGGGACAGGGCGGCTACGAGCAGTACTTC.

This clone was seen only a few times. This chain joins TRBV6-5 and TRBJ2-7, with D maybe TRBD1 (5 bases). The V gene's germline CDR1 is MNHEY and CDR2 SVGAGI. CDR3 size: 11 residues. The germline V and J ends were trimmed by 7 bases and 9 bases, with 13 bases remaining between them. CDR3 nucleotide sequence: TGTGCCAGCACCTCTCAGGGTGGGCAGTACTTC. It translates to CASTSQGGQYF.